Listed here is a single T cell receptor (beta chain). Its cognate antigen is unknown. TCRdb re-called the reads with MiXCR, one entry per CDR3 protein. The profile shows approximately 340,000 distinct CDR3 sequences, almost 30% of them singletons. Germline V CDR1 and CDR2: MNHNS, SASEGT. This CDR3 has 17 amino acids. V trimming: 0 bases; J trimming: 1 base; junction bases outside the gene matches: 3. The data stem from a study of T cell repertoires in cytomegalovirus infection. The receptor's source is a human donor in good health (CMV status not recorded). Some clones in this sample may be carry-over from other donors' samples. Material: cultured PBMCs, obtained from culture after CMV antigen stimulation. This chain links TRBV6-1 with TRBJ1-5; 10 bases match TRBD1. CDR3 DNA: TGTGCCAGCAGTGAAGCGCCGGGACAGGGGAGCAATCAGCCCCAGCATTTT. Amino acid sequence: CASSEAPGQGSNQPQHF.